This T cell receptor (beta chain) is from a study of shared clonotypes between healthy human individuals. The wider study: Donors had three CD4 naive, three CD4 memory, two CD8 naive and one CD8 memory plate apiece.

Whole-study results and caveats: In a handful of donors, around 5.5% of naive CD4 clonotypes appeared in common. Genetic and exposure-history diversity was limited by the small donor number.

CDR1 is MDHEN, CDR2 SYDVKM, per germline. The CDR3 runs to 15 residues. Trimming at V came to 4 bases and at J to 0 bases, leaving 3 bases not matched to a gene. As for this clone: The antigen remains unidentified.

In replicate PCRs of sorted subsets, about 220 ng DNA, approximately 30,000 T cell genomes, was used. Profiling relied on immunoSEQ multiplex PCR, and the TCRdb table lists in-frame clones only, not all of them. In the table there are approximately 2,000,000 clones, 80% to 95% of which are singletons. The clonotype was recovered from a man younger than 35 in good health. Some clones in this sample may be carry-over from other donors' samples. The J gene is TRBJ1-5, the V gene TRBV28; 7 bases are shared with TRBD1. Sequenced sample: naive CD4+ T cells from PBMCs. Indicated subset: CD45RA+ positively selected. In DNA form, the CDR3 reads TGTGCCAGCAGTTGGGACAGAGATAGCAATCAGCCCCAGCATTTT. Its translation: CASSWDRDSNQPQHF.